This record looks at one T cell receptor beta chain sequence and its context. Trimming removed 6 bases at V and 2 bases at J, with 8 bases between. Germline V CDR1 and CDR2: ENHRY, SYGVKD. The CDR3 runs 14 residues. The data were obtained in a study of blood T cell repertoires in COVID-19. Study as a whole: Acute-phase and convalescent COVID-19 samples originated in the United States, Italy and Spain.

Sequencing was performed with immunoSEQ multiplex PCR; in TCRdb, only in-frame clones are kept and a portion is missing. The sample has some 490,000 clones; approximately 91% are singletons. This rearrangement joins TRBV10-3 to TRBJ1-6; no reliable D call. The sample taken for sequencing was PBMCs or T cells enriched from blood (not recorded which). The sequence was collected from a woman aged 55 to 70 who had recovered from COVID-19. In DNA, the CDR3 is TGTGCCATCAGGAGCGTGACCTATAATTCACCCCTCCACTTT. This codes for CAIRSVTYNSPLHF.